These T cell receptor beta chains were read from a single sample in a study of CD8 T cells in ankylosing spondylitis. TCRdb used MiXCR to reprocess the 5' RACE reads, holding one entry per CDR3 protein. The table records about 160,000 distinct CDR3 sequences, approximately 20% of them present only once. The sequenced sample consisted of blood, either unsorted or a sorted T cell fraction (not recorded which). These receptor sequences come from a male donor with ankylosing spondylitis or in good health (not recorded which). The CDR3 runs from the conserved cysteine through the conserved F or W. The D gene is left open where the match is weak. A clone size is listed for some rows: how often the clone was seen (once, few, many), or a class if it is expanded.

abundance: -; v_gene: TRBV28; j_gene: TRBJ2-7; d_gene: TRBD1; CDR3nt: TGTGCCTCTGGGACAGGGAGCTCCTACGAGCAGTGCTTC; CDR3aa: CASGTGSSYEQCF
abundance: few; v_gene: TRBV12-3/TRBV12-4; j_gene: TRBJ1-3; d_gene: -; CDR3nt: TGTGCCAGCAGTTTAAGTGTTCCAGGCGGAAACACCATATATTTT; CDR3aa: CASSLSVPGGNTIYF
abundance: few; v_gene: TRBV28; j_gene: TRBJ1-4; d_gene: -; CDR3nt: TGTGCCAGCAGTTCCCCAGACCGAGACAATAATGAAAAACTGTTTTTT; CDR3aa: CASSSPDRDNNEKLFF
abundance: -; v_gene: TRBV3-1; j_gene: TRBJ1-6; d_gene: -; CDR3nt: TGTGCCAGCGGCAGGGGCGGCTCACCCCTCCACTTT; CDR3aa: CASGRGGSPLHF
abundance: many; v_gene: TRBV20-1; j_gene: TRBJ2-3; d_gene: -; CDR3nt: TGCAGTGCAGTGTGGAGGGGGGGGGATACGCAGTATTTT; CDR3aa: CSAVWRGGDTQYF
abundance: -; v_gene: TRBV28; j_gene: TRBJ2-5; d_gene: -; CDR3nt: TGTGCCAGCAGTTTCGACGGGAACCAAGAGACCCAGTACTTC; CDR3aa: CASSFDGNQETQYF
abundance: -; v_gene: TRBV10-3; j_gene: TRBJ2-3; d_gene: TRBD2; CDR3nt: TGTGCCATCAGGGACGGACTAGCGGCTAGCACAGATACGCAGTATTTT; CDR3aa: CAIRDGLAASTDTQYF
abundance: -; v_gene: TRBV28; j_gene: TRBJ1-3; d_gene: -; CDR3nt: TGTGCCAGCAGTTTGAGGGCTGGAAACACCATATATTTT; CDR3aa: CASSLRAGNTIYF
abundance: -; v_gene: TRBV18; j_gene: TRBJ2-1; d_gene: TRBD2; CDR3nt: TGTGCCAGCTCACCGGCGGCTAGCGGGAGTGGGGCCAATGAGCAGTTCTTC; CDR3aa: CASSPAASGSGANEQFF
abundance: few; v_gene: TRBV12-5; j_gene: TRBJ1-1; d_gene: -; CDR3nt: TGTGCTAGTGGTATGGGGAACACTGAAGCTTTCTTT; CDR3aa: CASGMGNTEAFF
abundance: -; v_gene: TRBV14; j_gene: TRBJ2-3; d_gene: -; CDR3nt: TGTGCCAGCAGCCCGCGGGGCTACCTACGCACAGATACGCAGTATTTT; CDR3aa: CASSPRGYLRTDTQYF
abundance: few; v_gene: TRBV6-6; j_gene: TRBJ2-5; d_gene: -; CDR3nt: TGTGCCAGCAGTTACGGTGCCCCCAGGGATTCTTGGGAGACCCAGTACTTC; CDR3aa: CASSYGAPRDSWETQYF
abundance: many; v_gene: TRBV20-1; j_gene: TRBJ2-7; d_gene: TRBD2; CDR3nt: TGCAGTGCTAGGGAGACTAGCGGGCGAGCCTACGAGCAGTACTTC; CDR3aa: CSARETSGRAYEQYF
abundance: -; v_gene: TRBV7-9; j_gene: TRBJ1-1; d_gene: -; CDR3nt: TGTGCCAGCAGCGGGGGGGGCAAGCCTGAAGCTTTCTTT; CDR3aa: CASSGGGKPEAFF
abundance: many; v_gene: TRBV29-1; j_gene: TRBJ1-1; d_gene: TRBD1; CDR3nt: TGCAGCGCCCGGACAGGGGAGGACACTGAAGCTTTCTTT; CDR3aa: CSARTGEDTEAFF
abundance: few; v_gene: TRBV4-1; j_gene: TRBJ2-4; d_gene: -; CDR3nt: TGCGCCAGCAGCCCGAAGGACTCCCGGAGTCAGTACTTC; CDR3aa: CASSPKDSRSQYF
abundance: many; v_gene: TRBV27; j_gene: TRBJ2-3; d_gene: -; CDR3nt: TGTGCCAGCAGTTTACTGCCGACCAGCAGAGATACGCAGTATTTT; CDR3aa: CASSLLPTSRDTQYF
abundance: many; v_gene: TRBV12-3/TRBV12-4; j_gene: TRBJ1-5; d_gene: TRBD1; CDR3nt: TGTGCCAGCAGCCCGGGACAGCATCAGCCCCAGCATTTT; CDR3aa: CASSPGQHQPQHF
abundance: many; v_gene: TRBV5-1; j_gene: TRBJ2-7; d_gene: -; CDR3nt: TGCGCCAGCAGGGCCGGGAGCTCCTACGAGCAGTACTTC; CDR3aa: CASRAGSSYEQYF
abundance: many; v_gene: TRBV29-1; j_gene: TRBJ1-2; d_gene: -; CDR3nt: TGCAGCGTAGAATCAGGGACTGGCTACACCTTC; CDR3aa: CSVESGTGYTF
abundance: many; v_gene: TRBV24-1; j_gene: TRBJ2-3; d_gene: -; CDR3nt: TGTGCCACCAGTGATAAAGGGCTCCGCGGGAGCACAGATACGCAGTATTTT; CDR3aa: CATSDKGLRGSTDTQYF
abundance: -; v_gene: TRBV20-1; j_gene: TRBJ1-1; d_gene: -; CDR3nt: TGCAGTGCTAGCCTATACGGTGAAGCTTTCTTT; CDR3aa: CSASLYGEAFF
abundance: -; v_gene: TRBV10-3; j_gene: TRBJ2-5; d_gene: -; CDR3nt: TGTGCCATCGCGTCGGGCCAAGAGACCCAGTACTTC; CDR3aa: CAIASGQETQYF
abundance: many; v_gene: TRBV20-1; j_gene: TRBJ1-1; d_gene: TRBD1; CDR3nt: TGCAGTGCTAGAGATCGGGACAGGTCCACTGAAGCTTTCTTT; CDR3aa: CSARDRDRSTEAFF
abundance: few; v_gene: TRBV6-8; j_gene: TRBJ2-1; d_gene: TRBD2; CDR3nt: TGTGCCAGCAGGATGACTAGCGGGAGGCTAGGTGAGCAGTTCTTC; CDR3aa: CASRMTSGRLGEQFF
abundance: few; v_gene: TRBV12-3/TRBV12-4; j_gene: TRBJ1-1; d_gene: -; CDR3nt: TGTGCCAGCAGTCTCAGGGGTTATGAAGCTTTCTTT; CDR3aa: CASSLRGYEAFF
abundance: few; v_gene: TRBV5-1; j_gene: TRBJ2-1; d_gene: -; CDR3nt: TGCGCCAGCAGCTTGGCAGGGGAGGGGAACAATGAGCAGTTCTTC; CDR3aa: CASSLAGEGNNEQFF